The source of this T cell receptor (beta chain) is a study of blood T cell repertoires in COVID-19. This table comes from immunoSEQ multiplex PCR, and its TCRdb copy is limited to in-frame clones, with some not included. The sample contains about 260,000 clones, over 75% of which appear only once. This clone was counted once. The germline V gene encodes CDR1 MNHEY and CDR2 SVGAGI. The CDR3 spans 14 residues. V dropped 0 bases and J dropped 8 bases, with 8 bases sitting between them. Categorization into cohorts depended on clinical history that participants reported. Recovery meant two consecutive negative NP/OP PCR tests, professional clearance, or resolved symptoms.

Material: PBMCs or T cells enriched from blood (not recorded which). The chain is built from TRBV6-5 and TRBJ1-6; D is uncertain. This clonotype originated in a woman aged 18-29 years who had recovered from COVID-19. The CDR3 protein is CASSYSRWDSPLHF. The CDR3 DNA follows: TGTGCCAGCAGTTACTCGCGGTGGGATTCACCCCTCCACTTT.